A selection of T cell receptor beta chains follows, all from one sample in a study of cytomegalovirus exposure and HLA in healthy donors. Generated by immunoSEQ multiplex PCR, the TCRdb table keeps only in-frame clones and is missing some. The table includes roughly 180,000 clones, about 77% detected once. Source material: PBMCs. Receptor source: a man between 25 and 39 years old in good health and CMV-seronegative. CDR3s include the opening cysteine and the closing phenylalanine or tryptophan. A D gene is named only where the DNA matches it firmly.

d_gene: TRBD2
v_gene: TRBV2
CDR3aa: CASSEGGVAGTQETQYF

d_gene: -
v_gene: TRBV30
CDR3aa: CAWSRRTANNSPLHF

d_gene: -
v_gene: TRBV6-1
CDR3aa: CASSGRGGGRGDTGELFF

d_gene: -
v_gene: TRBV6-4
CDR3aa: CASRGTGSDTQYF

d_gene: -
v_gene: TRBV11-3
CDR3aa: CASSASWGEGTEAFF

d_gene: TRBD1
v_gene: TRBV9
CDR3aa: CASSGTGGNQPQHF

d_gene: -
v_gene: TRBV11-3
CDR3aa: CASSSDGGQAYEQYF

d_gene: -
v_gene: TRBV7-6
CDR3aa: CASSQGLNGGADTQYF

d_gene: TRBD1
v_gene: TRBV6-5
CDR3aa: CASSQLALTGAVLTF

d_gene: TRBD2
v_gene: TRBV9
CDR3aa: CASSATPSSGANTGELFF

d_gene: -
v_gene: TRBV4-1
CDR3aa: CASSQDRTASYEQYF

d_gene: TRBD2
v_gene: TRBV5-1
CDR3aa: CASSTGLAGDPNKGTQYF

d_gene: TRBD1
v_gene: TRBV14
CDR3aa: CASSQETLGTGYYGYTF

d_gene: TRBD2
v_gene: TRBV2
CDR3aa: CASRRSGGAETQYF

d_gene: TRBD1
v_gene: TRBV7-2
CDR3aa: CASSYRGQGEEQYF

d_gene: -
v_gene: TRBV6-5
CDR3aa: CASSLQGAKNIQYF

d_gene: TRBD1
v_gene: TRBV13
CDR3aa: CASSLNRGPDTQYF

d_gene: TRBD1
v_gene: TRBV2
CDR3aa: CASRHSGTGGNTEAFF

d_gene: TRBD1
v_gene: TRBV5-4
CDR3aa: CAMSPGQGYEQYF

d_gene: TRBD1
v_gene: TRBV14
CDR3aa: CASRPGQGGDYTF

d_gene: -
v_gene: TRBV7-2
CDR3aa: CASSLTGGNVVGEKLFF

d_gene: -
v_gene: TRBV30
CDR3aa: CAWEQTRGNYGYTF

d_gene: TRBD2
v_gene: TRBV7-3
CDR3aa: CASSLTGGTNNEQFF

d_gene: TRBD1
v_gene: TRBV27
CDR3aa: CASNNRGRDTQYF

d_gene: TRBD1
v_gene: TRBV7-9
CDR3aa: CASSPGTGVNEKLFF

d_gene: TRBD2
v_gene: TRBV4-1
CDR3aa: CASSQDGGGGRFEGAKNIQYF

d_gene: -
v_gene: TRBV6-1
CDR3aa: CASSEVLGDYGYTF

d_gene: TRBD2
v_gene: TRBV30
CDR3aa: CAWSAGLAGTGELFF

d_gene: -
v_gene: TRBV28
CDR3aa: CASSFLDYSYEQYF

d_gene: -
v_gene: TRBV10-3
CDR3aa: CAISGSGEQYF

d_gene: TRBD2
v_gene: TRBV19
CDR3aa: CASTKTAGGPTGELFF

d_gene: -
v_gene: TRBV11-2
CDR3aa: CASSLFRGGGSYEQYF

d_gene: -
v_gene: TRBV15
CDR3aa: CATSRGSGGYTF

d_gene: TRBD1
v_gene: TRBV4-3
CDR3aa: CASSQAGTGQETQYF

d_gene: TRBD1
v_gene: TRBV5-1
CDR3aa: CASSLSQGLGEKLFF

d_gene: TRBD1
v_gene: TRBV9
CDR3aa: CASSVDATGGAGGYTF